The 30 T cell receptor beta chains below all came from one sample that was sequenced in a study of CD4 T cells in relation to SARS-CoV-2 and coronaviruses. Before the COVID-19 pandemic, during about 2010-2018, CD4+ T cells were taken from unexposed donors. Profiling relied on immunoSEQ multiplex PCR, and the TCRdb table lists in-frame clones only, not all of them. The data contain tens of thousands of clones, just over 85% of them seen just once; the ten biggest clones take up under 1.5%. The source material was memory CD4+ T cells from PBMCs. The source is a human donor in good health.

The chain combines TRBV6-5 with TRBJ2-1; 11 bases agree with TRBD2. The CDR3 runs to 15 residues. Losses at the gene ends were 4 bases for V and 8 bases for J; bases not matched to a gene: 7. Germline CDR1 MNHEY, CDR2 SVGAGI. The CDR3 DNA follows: TGTGCCAGCAGTTCAACTAGCGGGAGATGGCATGAGCAGTTCTTC. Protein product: CASSSTSGRWHEQFF.

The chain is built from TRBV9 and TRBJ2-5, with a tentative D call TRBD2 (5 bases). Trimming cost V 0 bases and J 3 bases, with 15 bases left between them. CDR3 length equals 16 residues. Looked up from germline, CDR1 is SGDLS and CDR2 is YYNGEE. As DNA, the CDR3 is TGTGCCAGCAGCGTAGCTACTGTCAGCGGAAAAGAGACCCAGTACTTC. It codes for CASSVATVSGKETQYF.

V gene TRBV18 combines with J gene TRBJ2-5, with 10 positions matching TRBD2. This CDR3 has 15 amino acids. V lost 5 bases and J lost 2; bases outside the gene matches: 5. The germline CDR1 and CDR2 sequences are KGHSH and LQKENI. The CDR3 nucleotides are TGTGCCAGCTCATTCGGACTAGCGGATCAAGAGACCCAGTACTTC. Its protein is CASSFGLADQETQYF.

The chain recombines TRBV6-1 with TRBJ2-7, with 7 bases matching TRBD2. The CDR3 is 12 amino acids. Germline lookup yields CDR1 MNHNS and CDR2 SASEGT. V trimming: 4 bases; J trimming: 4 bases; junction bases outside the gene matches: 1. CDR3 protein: CASSGAGYEQYF. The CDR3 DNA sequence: TGTGCCAGCAGTGGAGCGGGGTACGAGCAGTACTTC.

CDR3 bases: TGTGCCAGCAATGGCCCTCTTGGAACCTACGAGCAGTACTTC. Its protein is CASNGPLGTYEQYF. The V and J genes are TRBV2 and TRBJ2-7, with unresolved D. V was clipped by 7 bases and J by 2 bases, with 15 bases between them. Germline-derived CDR1 and CDR2 are SNHLY and FYNNEI. The CDR3 is made up of 14 amino acids.

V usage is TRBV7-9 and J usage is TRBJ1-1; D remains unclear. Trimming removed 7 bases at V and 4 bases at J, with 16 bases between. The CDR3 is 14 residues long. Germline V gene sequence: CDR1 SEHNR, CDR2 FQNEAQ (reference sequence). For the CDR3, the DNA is TGTGCCAGCACCCCAGGTACCTTGAGCACTGAAGCTTTCTTT. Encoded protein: CASTPGTLSTEAFF.

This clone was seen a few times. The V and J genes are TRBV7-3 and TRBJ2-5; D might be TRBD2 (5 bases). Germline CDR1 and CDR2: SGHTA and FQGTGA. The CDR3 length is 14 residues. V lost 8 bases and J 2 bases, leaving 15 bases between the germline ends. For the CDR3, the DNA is TGTGCCAGCTCGGTCGGCGGGTCTCAAGAGACCCAGTACTTC. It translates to CASSVGGSQETQYF.

The CDR3 reads CASSIVSQGSYEKLFF. CDR3 in DNA: TGTGCCAGTAGTATAGTGTCTCAAGGGAGTTATGAAAAACTGTTTTTT. J is TRBJ1-4 and V is TRBV19; D is uncertain. Germline CDR1 reads LNHDA; CDR2 reads SQIVND (reference sequence). V was pared by 1 base and J by 6 bases, with 15 bases between. The CDR3 covers 16 residues.

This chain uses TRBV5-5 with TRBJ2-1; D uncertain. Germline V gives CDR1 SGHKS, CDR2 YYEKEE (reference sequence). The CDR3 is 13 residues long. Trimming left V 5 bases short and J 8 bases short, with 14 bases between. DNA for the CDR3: TGTGCCAGCAGGAGGACCATTTGGGATGAGCAGTTCTTC. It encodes CASRRTIWDEQFF.

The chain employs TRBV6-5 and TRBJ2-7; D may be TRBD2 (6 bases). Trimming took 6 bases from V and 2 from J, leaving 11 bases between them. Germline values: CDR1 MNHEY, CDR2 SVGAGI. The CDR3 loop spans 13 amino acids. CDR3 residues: CASRGGGTYEQYF. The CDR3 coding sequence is TGTGCCAGCAGGGGGGGAGGAACCTACGAGCAGTACTTC.

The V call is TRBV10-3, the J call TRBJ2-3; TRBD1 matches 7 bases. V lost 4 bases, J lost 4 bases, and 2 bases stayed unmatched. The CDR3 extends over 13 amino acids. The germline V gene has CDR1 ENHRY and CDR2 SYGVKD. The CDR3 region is CAISGGGADTQYF. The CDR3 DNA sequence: TGTGCCATCAGTGGAGGGGGCGCAGATACGCAGTATTTT.

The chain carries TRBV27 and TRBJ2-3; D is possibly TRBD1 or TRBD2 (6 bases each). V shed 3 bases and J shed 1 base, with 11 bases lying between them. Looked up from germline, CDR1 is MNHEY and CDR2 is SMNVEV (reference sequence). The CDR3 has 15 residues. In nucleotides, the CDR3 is TGTGCCAGCAGTTTCTGGGGGGCTGGCACAGATACGCAGTATTTT. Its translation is CASSFWGAGTDTQYF.

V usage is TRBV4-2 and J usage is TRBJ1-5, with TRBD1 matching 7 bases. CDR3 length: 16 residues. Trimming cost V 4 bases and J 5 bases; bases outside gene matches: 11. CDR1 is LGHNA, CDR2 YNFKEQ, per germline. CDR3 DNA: TGTGCCAGCAGCCCAGAGACAGGGCAGAATTATCAGCCCCAGCATTTT. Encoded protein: CASSPETGQNYQPQHF.

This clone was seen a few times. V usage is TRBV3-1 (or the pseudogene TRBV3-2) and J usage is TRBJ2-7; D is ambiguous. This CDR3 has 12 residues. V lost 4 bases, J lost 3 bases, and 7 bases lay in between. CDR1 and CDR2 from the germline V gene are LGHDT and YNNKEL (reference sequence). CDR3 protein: CASSPSFYEQYF. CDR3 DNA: TGTGCCAGCAGCCCTAGTTTCTACGAGCAGTACTTC.

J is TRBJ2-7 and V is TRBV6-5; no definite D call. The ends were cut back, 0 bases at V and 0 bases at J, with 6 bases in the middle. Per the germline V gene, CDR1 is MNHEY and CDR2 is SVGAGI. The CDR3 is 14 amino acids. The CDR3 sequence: CASSYSTASYEQYF. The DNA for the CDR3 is TGTGCCAGCAGTTACTCTACAGCCTCCTACGAGCAGTACTTC.

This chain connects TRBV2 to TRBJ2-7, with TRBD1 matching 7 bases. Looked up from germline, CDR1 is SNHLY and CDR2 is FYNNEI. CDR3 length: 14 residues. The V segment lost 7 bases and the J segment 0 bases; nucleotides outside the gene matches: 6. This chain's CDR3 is CASMSQGPSYEQYF. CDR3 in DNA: TGTGCCAGCATGTCACAGGGGCCCTCCTACGAGCAGTACTTC. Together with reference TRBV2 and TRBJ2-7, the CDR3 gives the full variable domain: EPEVTQTPSHQVTQMGQEVILRCVPISNHLYFYWYRQILGQKVEFLVSFYNNEISEKSEIFDDQFSVERPDGSNFTLKIRSTKLEDSAMYFCASMSQGPSYEQYFGPGTRLTVT.

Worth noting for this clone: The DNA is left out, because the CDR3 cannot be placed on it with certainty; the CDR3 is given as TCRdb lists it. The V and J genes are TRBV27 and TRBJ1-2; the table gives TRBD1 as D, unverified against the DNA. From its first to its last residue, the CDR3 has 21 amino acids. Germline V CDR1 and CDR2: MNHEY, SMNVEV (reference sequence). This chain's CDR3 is CASRKRGGGQAVTLWGQGSVF.

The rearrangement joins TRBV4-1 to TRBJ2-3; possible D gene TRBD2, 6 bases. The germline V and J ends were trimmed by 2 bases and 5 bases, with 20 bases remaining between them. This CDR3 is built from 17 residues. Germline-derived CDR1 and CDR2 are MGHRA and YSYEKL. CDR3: CASSQTLGTPGGDTQYF. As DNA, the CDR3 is TGCGCCAGCAGCCAAACGCTGGGGACTCCTGGGGGAGATACGCAGTATTTT.

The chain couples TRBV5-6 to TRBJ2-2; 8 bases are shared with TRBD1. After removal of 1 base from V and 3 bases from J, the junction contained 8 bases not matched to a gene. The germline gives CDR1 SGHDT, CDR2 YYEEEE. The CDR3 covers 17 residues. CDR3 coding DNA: TGTGCCAGCAGCTTGTTGGACAGGGCGTCGCACACCGGGGAGCTGTTTTTT. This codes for CASSLLDRASHTGELFF. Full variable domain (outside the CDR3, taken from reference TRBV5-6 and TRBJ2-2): DAGVTQSPTHLIKTRGQQVTLRCSPKSGHDTVSWYQQALGQGPQFIFQYYEEEERQRGNFPDRFSGHQFPNYSSELNVNALLLGDSALYLCASSLLDRASHTGELFFGEGSRLTVL.

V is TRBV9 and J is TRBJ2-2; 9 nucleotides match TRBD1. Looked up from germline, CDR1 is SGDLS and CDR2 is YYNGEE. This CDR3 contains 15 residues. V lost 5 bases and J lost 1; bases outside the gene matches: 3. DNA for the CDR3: TGTGCCAGCAGACGGGACAGGGTGAACACCGGGGAGCTGTTTTTT. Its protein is CASRRDRVNTGELFF.

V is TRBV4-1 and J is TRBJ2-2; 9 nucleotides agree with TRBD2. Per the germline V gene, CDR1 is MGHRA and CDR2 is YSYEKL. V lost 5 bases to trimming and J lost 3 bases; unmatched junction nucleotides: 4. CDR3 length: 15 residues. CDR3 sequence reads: CASSKREADTGELFF. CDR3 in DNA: TGCGCCAGCAGCAAGCGGGAGGCAGACACCGGGGAGCTGTTTTTT.

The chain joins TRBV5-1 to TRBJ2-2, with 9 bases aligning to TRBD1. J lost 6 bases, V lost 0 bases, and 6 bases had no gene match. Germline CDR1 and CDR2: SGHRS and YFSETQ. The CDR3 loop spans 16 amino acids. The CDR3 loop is CASSLEGQGVPGELFF. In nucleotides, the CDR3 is TGCGCCAGCAGCTTGGAGGGACAGGGTGTCCCCGGGGAGCTGTTTTTT.

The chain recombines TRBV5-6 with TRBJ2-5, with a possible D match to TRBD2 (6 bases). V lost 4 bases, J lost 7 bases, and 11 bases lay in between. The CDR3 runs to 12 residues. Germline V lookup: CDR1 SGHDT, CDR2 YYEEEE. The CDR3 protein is CASSGLGGTQYF. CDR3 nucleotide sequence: TGTGCCAGCAGCGGGCTGGGGGGGACCCAGTACTTC.

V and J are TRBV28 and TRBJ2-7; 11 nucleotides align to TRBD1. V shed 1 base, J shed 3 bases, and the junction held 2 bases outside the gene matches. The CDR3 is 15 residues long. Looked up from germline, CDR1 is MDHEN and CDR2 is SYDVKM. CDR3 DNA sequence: TGTGCCAGCAGTTTATCGGGGACAGGGGGCTACGAGCAGTACTTC. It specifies CASSLSGTGGYEQYF.

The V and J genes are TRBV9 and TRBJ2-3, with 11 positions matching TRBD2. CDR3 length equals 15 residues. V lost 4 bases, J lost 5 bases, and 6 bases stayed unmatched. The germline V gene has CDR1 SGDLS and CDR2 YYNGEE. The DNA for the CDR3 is TGTGCCAGCAGCTTAATAGCGGGAGGGGGAGATACGCAGTATTTT. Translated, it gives CASSLIAGGGDTQYF.

CDR3: CASSGLGGRRSYEQYF. The CDR3, as DNA: TGTGCCAGCAGCGGTCTAGGCGGGAGGCGATCCTACGAGCAGTACTTC. This chain links TRBV7-9 with TRBJ2-7, with 8 bases fitting TRBD2. V shed 5 bases, J shed 1 base, and the junction held 10 bases outside the gene matches. The CDR3 consists of 16 residues. From germline, CDR1 is SEHNR and CDR2 FQNEAQ (reference sequence).

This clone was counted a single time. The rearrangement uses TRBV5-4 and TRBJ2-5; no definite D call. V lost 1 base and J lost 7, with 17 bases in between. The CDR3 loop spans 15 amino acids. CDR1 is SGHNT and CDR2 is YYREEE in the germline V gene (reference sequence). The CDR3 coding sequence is TGTGCCAGCAGCTTGAGTTCGGTCAGTGGGTGGACCCAGTACTTC. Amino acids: CASSLSSVSGWTQYF.

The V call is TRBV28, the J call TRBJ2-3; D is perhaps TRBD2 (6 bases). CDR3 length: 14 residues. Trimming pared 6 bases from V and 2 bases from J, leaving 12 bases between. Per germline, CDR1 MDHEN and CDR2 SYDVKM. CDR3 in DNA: TGTGCCAGCAGGGCGGGACCGATCACAGATACGCAGTATTTT. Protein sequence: CASRAGPITDTQYF.

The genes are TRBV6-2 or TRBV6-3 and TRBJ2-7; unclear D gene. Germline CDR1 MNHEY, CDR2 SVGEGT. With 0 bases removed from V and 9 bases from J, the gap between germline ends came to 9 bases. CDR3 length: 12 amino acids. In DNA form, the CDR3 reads TGTGCCAGCAGTTACTCGATCGATACGCAGTACTTC. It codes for CASSYSIDTQYF.

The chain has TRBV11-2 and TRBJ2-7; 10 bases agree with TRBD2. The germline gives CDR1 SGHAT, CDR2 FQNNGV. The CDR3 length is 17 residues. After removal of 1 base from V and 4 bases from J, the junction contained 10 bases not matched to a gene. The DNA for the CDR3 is TGTGCCAGCAGCTTAGTGGCCAGCGGGAGGGCCCGATACGAGCAGTACTTC. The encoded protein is CASSLVASGRARYEQYF.